These T cell receptor beta chains were read from a single sample in a study of T cells after yellow fever vaccination. TCRdb passed the 5' RACE reads through MiXCR, listing each CDR3 protein once. Here the sample spans some 500,000 distinct CDR3 sequences, around an eighth being singletons. The sample was PBMCs, taken on the day of the yellow fever booster vaccination. These receptors originate from a young man who received the YFV17D yellow fever vaccine. Each CDR3 is given with its conserved first and last residue. A D gene is named only where the DNA matches it firmly. Clone size is not always given. Where it is, it says once, few, many or a class for expanded clones.

few	.	TRBJ2-7	TRBV6-2/TRBV6-3	TGTGCCAGCAGTTACTCTTACTACGAGCAGTACTTC	CASSYSYYEQYF
.	TRBD1	TRBJ2-3	TRBV5-1	TGCGCCAGCAGCTGGACGGGACAGGGGACAGATACGCAGTATTTT	CASSWTGQGTDTQYF
few	TRBD2	TRBJ2-7	TRBV29-1	TGCAGCGTCTTAGTAGGGCTAGCGGAGAGGAGAGAGCAGTACTTC	CSVLVGLAERREQYF
.	.	TRBJ1-6	TRBV27	TGTGCCAGCAGTTTCGGGCCCGGCCCTAATTCACCCCTCCACTTT	CASSFGPGPNSPLHF
once	TRBD2	TRBJ2-5	TRBV23-1	TGCGCCAGCAGTCAATGCGGACTAGCGGGAGCTCTGGAGACCCAGTACTTC	CASSQCGLAGALETQYF
.	TRBD2	TRBJ2-2	TRBV10-3	TGTGCCATCCACGAGAGCGGGAGCGGTGGCACCGGGGAGCTGTTTTTT	CAIHESGSGGTGELFF
few	.	TRBJ1-5	TRBV23-1	TGCGCCAGCAACCGACAGTGGAATCAGCCCCAGCATTTT	CASNRQWNQPQHF
.	TRBD1	TRBJ2-2	TRBV5-5	TGTGCCAGCAGCTTTCCTCCACAGGGGGCCCCCGGGGAGCTGTTTTTT	CASSFPPQGAPGELFF
many	.	TRBJ2-1	TRBV27	TGTGCCAGCAGTTTTGGGACTCTGCGCAATGAGCAGTTCTTC	CASSFGTLRNEQFF
few	.	TRBJ2-1	TRBV18	TGTGCCAGCTCAGAAAGCTCCTACAATGAGCAGTTCTTC	CASSESSYNEQFF
.	.	TRBJ2-1	TRBV6-1	TGTGCCAGCACCAGGGCAGGTTCCTACAATGAGCAGTTCTTC	CASTRAGSYNEQFF
many	.	TRBJ2-7	TRBV12-3/TRBV12-4	TGTGCCAGCAGTTTTGGCTCGTCGCGCGAGCAGTACTTC	CASSFGSSREQYF
many	.	TRBJ1-1	TRBV15	TGTGCCACCAGCAGAGATCTGGATCTAGCTTTCTTT	CATSRDLDLAFF
few	.	TRBJ2-5	TRBV20-1	TGCAGTGCTAGAAGGGTGGACGGGGAGACCCAGTACTTC	CSARRVDGETQYF
.	.	TRBJ2-4	TRBV6-2/TRBV6-3	TGTGCCAGCAGTTACTCGGTGGTGGGGAGAGCCAAAAACATTCAGTACTTC	CASSYSVVGRAKNIQYF
few	.	TRBJ1-1	TRBV6-5	TGTGCCAGCAGTTACTCCCTGAACACTGAAGCTTTCTTT	CASSYSLNTEAFF
many	.	TRBJ2-7	TRBV6-5	TGTGCCAGCAGTTACGGGCCTTCTTCAACTTACGAGCAGTACTTC	CASSYGPSSTYEQYF
few	.	TRBJ2-3	TRBV29-1	TGCAGCGTGCGGGGACATTCCGATACGCAGTATTTT	CSVRGHSDTQYF
few	TRBD2	TRBJ2-3	TRBV7-3	TGTGCCAGCAGCTCCGTTAAGGGGCCCGCTGTAGCGGGAGGGGTCACAGATACGCAGTATTTT	CASSSVKGPAVAGGVTDTQYF
.	.	TRBJ2-7	TRBV20-1	TGCAGTGCAGGCGGTACCTCCTACGAGCAGTACTTC	CSAGGTSYEQYF
.	.	TRBJ2-6	TRBV19	TGTGCCAGTAGTATCTCCAGGGATGCGAGCTCTGGGGCCAACGTCCTGACTTTC	CASSISRDASSGANVLTF
few	.	TRBJ2-1	TRBV27	TGTGCCAGCAGTTCCCAAACGGGATCCTACAATGAGCAGTTCTTC	CASSSQTGSYNEQFF
.	TRBD2	TRBJ2-7	TRBV9	TGTGCCAGCAGCCCAGGTCGAGGAAGCGGGACCTACGAGCAGTACTTC	CASSPGRGSGTYEQYF
.	.	TRBJ1-3	TRBV15	TGTGCCACCAGCAGAGATTTGGGACATGGAAACACCATATATTTT	CATSRDLGHGNTIYF
.	.	TRBJ2-5	TRBV20-1	TGCAGTGCTAGAGCGTCGGGGACGGAGACCCAGTACTTC	CSARASGTETQYF
few	.	TRBJ2-1	TRBV10-2	TGCGCCAGCATTAGGAAGGGTAGCTACAATGAGCAGTTCTTC	CASIRKGSYNEQFF
many	.	TRBJ1-1	TRBV5-1	TGCGCCAGCAGCTTGGACCGCGGGGGAACTGAAGCTTTCTTT	CASSLDRGGTEAFF
few	TRBD2	TRBJ2-1	TRBV20-1	TGCAGTGCTTCCGATGTGGGCGGGAGGACCCACAATGAGCAGTTCTTC	CSASDVGGRTHNEQFF
few	.	TRBJ1-1	TRBV5-1	TGCGCCAGCAGCTTGGATAGTTCGGGTTATAATCTGAACACTGAAGCTTTCTTT	CASSLDSSGYNLNTEAFF
.	.	TRBJ1-2	TRBV12-3/TRBV12-4	TGTGCCAGCACCTTGGGAGGGTTCTATGGCTACACCTTC	CASTLGGFYGYTF
.	.	TRBJ2-5	TRBV5-1	TGCGCCAGCAGCTCGGCCGGGGGCGACGAGACCCAGTACTTC	CASSSAGGDETQYF
many	TRBD2	TRBJ2-2	TRBV6-5	TGTGCCAGCAGTTACTTTTTAACGGGACTAGCGGGCACCGGGGAGCTGTTTTTT	CASSYFLTGLAGTGELFF
.	.	TRBJ2-3	TRBV7-7	TGTGCTAGCAGCCCCCTAGGAGGCCCCACAGATACGCAGTATTTT	CASSPLGGPTDTQYF
few	.	TRBJ1-5	TRBV20-1	TGCAGTGCTAGAGAGCAGGGATTGGGTCAGCCCCAGCATTTT	CSAREQGLGQPQHF
.	TRBD1	TRBJ2-3	TRBV11-2	TGTGCCAGCGAGGCCCTGGACAGGGGGCGGGATACGCAGTATTTT	CASEALDRGRDTQYF
.	TRBD1	TRBJ1-2	TRBV10-3	TGTGCCATCACCCGGGACAGGGGGAACTATGGCTACACCTTC	CAITRDRGNYGYTF
few	.	TRBJ2-3	TRBV6-2/TRBV6-3	TGTGCCAGCAGTTCAACAACATATCTCAGCACAGATACGCAGTATTTT	CASSSTTYLSTDTQYF
.	.	TRBJ1-4	TRBV29-1	TGCAGCGTTTATGAGAGACAGCTGTTTTTT	CSVYERQLFF
many	TRBD1	TRBJ2-2	TRBV5-1	TGCGCCAGCAGGGGGACAGGCTACGCGAACACCGGGGAGCTGTTTTTT	CASRGTGYANTGELFF
many	.	TRBJ2-1	TRBV5-1	TGCGCCAGCAGCTTGGGTGCGGATGAGCAGTTCTTC	CASSLGADEQFF
few	.	TRBJ2-7	TRBV7-8	TGTGCCAGCAGCCCGAACCTGGGGGGAGGTAGCGACGAGCAGTACTTC	CASSPNLGGGSDEQYF
few	TRBD2	TRBJ2-3	TRBV5-1	TGCGCCAGCAGGGGTAGCGGGATACTTGATACGCAGTATTTT	CASRGSGILDTQYF
many	.	TRBJ2-7	TRBV29-1	TGCAGCGTTGAAAGGGGGTCCTACGAGCAGTACTTC	CSVERGSYEQYF
.	.	TRBJ1-1	TRBV5-1	TGCGCCAGCAGCTTAAACAGCAAAGCTTTCTTT	CASSLNSKAFF
few	.	TRBJ2-1	TRBV7-2	TGTGCCAGCAGCCCCGCGGTTGAGCAGTTCTTC	CASSPAVEQFF
few	.	TRBJ2-1	TRBV20-1	TGCAGTGCTAGGGGTCGGGACACAACTTACAATGAGCAGTTCTTC	CSARGRDTTYNEQFF
.	.	TRBJ2-2	TRBV19	TGTGCCAGTAGTATAGATCTGTACACCGGGGAGCTGTTTTTT	CASSIDLYTGELFF
.	.	TRBJ2-6	TRBV7-2	TGTGCCAGCAGCTTTCGGGCAGGACAGTCTGGGGCCAACGTCCTGACTTTC	CASSFRAGQSGANVLTF